This T cell receptor beta chain was profiled in a study of blood T cells in healthy people across ages. Whenever a sample was processed, at least 6 million PBMCs were isolated. Germline V lookup: CDR1 MNHEY, CDR2 SMNVEV (reference sequence). There are 13 residues in the CDR3. Between the trimmed V and J ends, which lost 11 bases and 0 bases, there was a span of 14 bases. Sample-barcoded 5' priming and a J-beta primer mix drove a second PCR of about 6 to 12 cycles. The template-switch adaptor was a 5' adaptor with 12 random nucleotides. It tagged each cDNA molecule. A single record per CDR3 protein comes from TCRdb applying MiXCR to the 5' RACE reads. The sample holds hundreds of thousands of distinct CDR3 sequences, approximately 25% seen once. These data also featured in a second study, about T cells of mothers and their children. That work adds: From each mother came over 8.5 million TCR beta CDR3 reads, and from each child came 3 million to 3.5 million.

The chain has TRBV27 and TRBJ2-7; weak D call: TRBD2 (6 bases). The clonotype was recovered from a boy between 10 and 17 years old in good health. The material sequenced was blood. This chain's CDR3 is CAVRVAASYEQYF. The CDR3 bases are TGTGCCGTCAGGGTAGCGGCCTCCTACGAGCAGTACTTC.